These 20 T cell receptor beta chains were all obtained from the same sample, sequenced in a study of cytomegalovirus exposure and HLA in healthy donors. PCR amplification relied on 60 Vbeta primers (plus 13 Jbeta primers). Data came from immunoSEQ multiplex PCR; TCRdb stores just in-frame clones and leaves some out. The top ten hold 20% to 25% of the sample, which has around 50,000 clones, around 67% seen once. Source material: PBMCs. The receptors here all came from a woman between 50 and 59 years old in good health and CMV-seropositive.

This rearrangement joins TRBV5-4 to TRBJ2-5; 9 nucleotides line up with TRBD2. The CDR3 spans 14 residues. Germline V CDR1 and CDR2: SGHNT, YYREEE (reference sequence). Trimming at V came to 0 bases and at J to 5 bases, leaving 2 bases not matched to a gene. DNA for the CDR3: TGTGCCAGCAGCTTGGCGCGGGGGGGCGAGACCCAGTACTTC. Protein: CASSLARGGETQYF.

The chain recombines TRBV7-9 with TRBJ2-1; D not certain. The V and J ends lost 2 bases and 4 bases respectively, with 12 bases between them. Germline V gene lookup returns CDR1 SEHNR and CDR2 FQNEAQ (reference sequence). The CDR3 runs to 15 residues. The DNA for the CDR3 is TGTGCCAGCAGCTTAACCAAAGACTTTTACAATGAGCAGTTCTTC. It codes for CASSLTKDFYNEQFF.

This rearrangement joins TRBV5-4 to TRBJ2-7, with 11 positions matching TRBD2. Trimming took 3 bases from V and 7 from J; bases not matched to a gene: 12. This CDR3 is built from 16 residues. Germline V lookup: CDR1 SGHNT, CDR2 YYREEE (reference sequence). CDR3 nucleotide sequence: TGTGCCAGCAGCTCCCCGGGACTAGCGGCCCTTCGGGAGCAGTACTTC. This sequence encodes CASSSPGLAALREQYF.

CDR3 sequence: CASSPRGGNEQFF. The CDR3 DNA is TGTGCCAGCAGCCCCCGTGGGGGGAATGAGCAGTTCTTC. The chain joins TRBV13 to TRBJ2-1, with D possibly TRBD2 on 6 matching bases. V gave up 5 bases and J gave up 7 bases, with 12 bases separating them. This CDR3 has 13 amino acids. The germline CDR1 and CDR2 sequences are PRHDT and FYEKMQ (reference sequence).

The J gene is TRBJ2-5, the V gene TRBV18; D gene unclear. This CDR3 is built from 16 residues. Trimming cost V 6 bases and J 2 bases, with 19 bases left between them. CDR1 is KGHSH, CDR2 LQKENI, per germline. The CDR3 nucleotides read TGTGCCAGCTCCCCAACCACACCGACAACTCAAGAGACCCAGTACTTC. This sequence encodes CASSPTTPTTQETQYF. The full variable domain, completed using reference TRBV18 and TRBJ2-5, is NAGVMQNPRHLVRRRGQEARLRCSPMKGHSHVYWYRQLPEEGLKFMVYLQKENIIDESGMPKERFSAEFPKEGPSILRIQQVVRGDSAAYFCASSPTTPTTQETQYFGPGTRLLVL.

This clone has a single count. V and J are TRBV6-1 and TRBJ1-2; D is unclear. This CDR3 comprises 14 residues. V was cut by 6 bases and J by 5 bases, with 16 bases left in between. Germline V gene lookup returns CDR1 MNHNS and CDR2 SASEGT. CDR3: CASRGLQFSYGYTF. Written as DNA, the CDR3 is TGTGCCAGCAGGGGCTTACAGTTTAGTTATGGCTACACCTTC.

This clone was recorded a few times. The rearrangement links TRBV7-3 to TRBJ2-3, with 8 bases aligning to TRBD2. V lost 0 bases to trimming and J lost 2 bases; unmatched junction nucleotides: 10. From germline, CDR1 is SGHTA and CDR2 FQGTGA. The CDR3 has 18 residues. The CDR3 sequence is CASSLTSGGGGSTDTQYF. CDR3 sequence (DNA): TGTGCCAGCAGCTTAACATCAGGTGGCGGGGGGTCCACAGATACGCAGTATTTT. Filled out from reference TRBV7-3 and TRBJ2-3, the complete variable domain reads GAGVSQTPSNKVTEKGKYVELRCDPISGHTALYWYRQSLGQGPEFLIYFQGTGAADDSGLPNDRFFAVRPEGSVSTLKIQRTERGDSAVYLCASSLTSGGGGSTDTQYFGPGTRLTVL.

The rearrangement links TRBV4-3 to TRBJ1-2, with D possibly matching TRBD1 (5 bases). Trimming stripped 0 bases from V and 8 bases from J, with 19 bases between. This CDR3 comprises 16 residues. CDR1 LGHNA and CDR2 YSLEER come from the germline V gene. The DNA of the CDR3 is TGCGCCAGCAGCCAAGAGGGGACGTCAGGGACTAACGGCTACACCTTC. Its translation: CASSQEGTSGTNGYTF.

Concerning this clone itself: The germline gene is not matched at one end of the junction; a read error may be the cause. The chain recombines TRBV7-9 with TRBJ1-2; no definite D call. The germline gives CDR1 SEHNR, CDR2 FQNEAQ (reference sequence). The CDR3 is 12 amino acids. CDR3 bases: TGTTCCAGCAGCTTTAACAAATATGGCTACACCTTC. It is translated as CSSSFNKYGYTF.

The rearrangement uses TRBV2 and TRBJ1-6; D is uncertain. CDR1 SNHLY and CDR2 FYNNEI come from the germline V gene. CDR3 length equals 15 residues. Trimming left V 6 bases short and J 8 bases short, with 17 bases between. Here the CDR3 DNA reads TGTGCCAGCAGCCCTTTAGGAGTGAGAGATTCACCCCTCCACTTT. Translation gives CASSPLGVRDSPLHF.

The J gene is TRBJ2-2, the V gene TRBV5-1; TRBD2 is a possible D gene (6 bases). The germline V and J ends were trimmed by 4 bases and 3 bases, with 13 bases remaining between them. Germline V gene lookup returns CDR1 SGHRS and CDR2 YFSETQ. This CDR3 region has 15 residues. Written as DNA, the CDR3 is TGCGCCAGCAGCCACTTCCCGGGAGACACCGGGGAGCTGTTTTTT. It specifies CASSHFPGDTGELFF.

This rearrangement joins TRBV7-9 to TRBJ1-5; 7 bases agree with TRBD1. The CDR3 loop spans 14 amino acids. V dropped 6 bases and J dropped 2; count of bases not matched to a gene: 4. In germline, CDR1 is SEHNR, CDR2 FQNEAQ (reference sequence). The CDR3 spells CASSSQGGNQPQHF. CDR3 DNA: TGTGCCAGCAGTTCTCAGGGGGGCAATCAGCCCCAGCATTTT.

The chain joins TRBV4-2 to TRBJ2-7; TRBD2 aligns across 10 bases. V trimming: 3 bases; J trimming: 0 bases; junction bases outside the gene matches: 2. The germline CDR1 and CDR2 sequences are LGHNA and YNFKEQ. The CDR3 runs 15 residues. CDR3 sequence: CASSHGLAVSYEQYF. For the CDR3, the DNA is TGTGCCAGCAGCCACGGACTAGCGGTCTCCTACGAGCAGTACTTC.

This clone showed up just a few times. The chain couples TRBV4-1 to TRBJ2-7; 8 bases agree with TRBD1. CDR1 is MGHRA, CDR2 YSYEKL, per germline. This CDR3 has 15 amino acids. Trimming took 4 bases from V and 2 from J; bases not matched to a gene: 7. The DNA of the CDR3 is TGCGCCAGCAGCCCGATGGACAGGGCCCCCTACGAGCAGTACTTC. This gives the protein CASSPMDRAPYEQYF.

The chain couples TRBV4-3 to TRBJ1-2, with D possibly TRBD1 on 6 matching bases. The germline V gene encodes CDR1 LGHNA and CDR2 YSLEER. This CDR3 is built from 14 residues. The V end lost 2 bases, the J end lost 8 bases, and 15 bases lay between the germline ends. CDR3 protein: CASSQIGGARGYTF. CDR3 bases: TGCGCCAGCAGCCAAATAGGGGGGGCTCGGGGCTACACCTTC.

This clone was seen only a few times. The V gene is TRBV4-3, the J gene TRBJ1-2, with TRBD1 identical over 7 bases. Germline-derived CDR1 and CDR2 are LGHNA and YSLEER. Losses at the gene ends were 6 bases for V and 6 bases for J; bases not matched to a gene: 7. The CDR3 loop spans 13 amino acids. CDR3 sequence (DNA): TGCGCCAGCAGAAGACAGGGACTGGATGGCTACACCTTC. The encoded protein is CASRRQGLDGYTF.

The chain couples TRBV15 to TRBJ2-2, with D perhaps matching TRBD1 (6 bases). V was pared by 0 bases and J by 4 bases, with 24 bases between. Germline CDR1 is LNHNV and CDR2 is YYDKDF (reference sequence). This CDR3 region has 20 residues. CDR3 sequence reads: CATSRDDFQSWGRGTGELFF. The CDR3 nucleotides are TGTGCCACCAGCAGAGATGATTTTCAGTCTTGGGGGCGAGGCACCGGGGAGCTGTTTTTT.

The J gene is TRBJ2-7, the V gene TRBV6-5, with 9 bases that match TRBD2. J gave up 1 base and V 6 bases, and 7 bases lay outside the gene matches. Per germline, CDR1 MNHEY and CDR2 SVGAGI. There are 15 residues in the CDR3. The CDR3 DNA is TGTGCCAGCAGCCCGGGTAGCGGGGGATCCTACGAGCAGTACTTC. It encodes CASSPGSGGSYEQYF.

The rearrangement uses TRBV5-1 and TRBJ1-3, with TRBD1 identical over 7 bases. The CDR3 runs to 16 residues. Looked up from germline, CDR1 is SGHRS and CDR2 is YFSETQ. The junction had 5 bases not matched to a gene; V was cut back by 0 bases and J by 2 bases. The CDR3 sequence: CASSLAPTGTGNTIYF. The CDR3, as DNA: TGCGCCAGCAGCTTGGCCCCGACAGGGACTGGAAACACCATATATTTT.

The rearrangement links TRBV12-5 to TRBJ2-1; maybe TRBD2 (5 bases). V shed 7 bases and J shed 5 bases, with 18 bases lying between them. CDR1 LGHNT and CDR2 FRNRAP come from the germline V gene. The CDR3 consists of 15 residues. The CDR3 DNA reads as TGTGCTAGTGCCCCTTACGGGGAAGGGCACAATGAGCAGTTCTTC. Amino acids: CASAPYGEGHNEQFF. Together with reference TRBV12-5 and TRBJ2-1, the CDR3 gives the full variable domain: DARVTQTPRHKVTEMGQEVTMRCQPILGHNTVFWYRQTMMQGLELLAYFRNRAPLDDSGMPKDRFSAEMPDATLATLKIQPSEPRDSAVYFCASAPYGEGHNEQFFGPGTRLTVL.